One and the same sample provided the 25 T cell receptor beta chains below, sequenced in a study of cytomegalovirus exposure and HLA in healthy donors. 60 Vbeta and 13 Jbeta primers were used in PCR. Assay: immunoSEQ multiplex PCR; the TCRdb copy retains only in-frame clones and omits some. The sample comprises about 180,000 clones, about 79% of which are singletons, and 0.95% to 1.5% rests with the top ten. The specimen sequenced was PBMCs. All receptors come from a girl aged 2 to 10 in good health and CMV-seropositive.

The chain employs TRBV27 and TRBJ1-1; TRBD1 matches 10 bases. V lost 4 bases and J lost 10; bases outside the gene matches: 9. The CDR3 contains 14 residues. Germline assignment: CDR1 MNHEY and CDR2 SMNVEV (reference sequence). The CDR3 loop reads CASSSGQGWTVAFF. CDR3 nucleotide sequence: TGTGCCAGCAGTTCGGGACAGGGGTGGACCGTAGCTTTCTTT.

The gene calls are TRBV10-1 and TRBJ2-6; a weak D match, TRBD1 (6 bases). Trimming removed 0 bases from V and 2 bases from J, with 8 bases in between. This CDR3 has 16 residues. Germline V lookup: CDR1 WNHNN, CDR2 SYGVQD (reference sequence). The CDR3 loop reads CASSESAGAGANVLTF. Written as DNA, the CDR3 is TGCGCCAGCAGTGAGTCGGCAGGGGCTGGGGCCAACGTCCTGACTTTC.

V and J are TRBV27 and TRBJ2-7, with D tentatively TRBD1 (5 bases). CDR1 MNHEY and CDR2 SMNVEV come from the germline V gene (reference sequence). Deletions cut 5 bases from V and 6 bases from J, with 20 bases between. This CDR3 is built from 15 residues. This CDR3 reads CASSPYRRIIPEQYF. DNA of the CDR3: TGTGCCAGCAGTCCCTACAGGCGGATTATTCCCGAGCAGTACTTC.

The V gene is TRBV5-6, the J gene TRBJ1-2, with 8 bases fitting TRBD1. CDR3 size: 13 residues. J lost 8 bases, V lost 6 bases, and 9 bases had no gene match. Per the germline V gene, CDR1 is SGHDT and CDR2 is YYEEEE. CDR3 bases: TGTGCCAGCACGCTGACAGGGGAAGGAGGCTACACCTTC. It encodes CASTLTGEGGYTF.

The CDR3 DNA follows: TGTGCCAGCAGCTACTACGGTTCCGGCACTGAAGCTTTCTTT. Its translation: CASSYYGSGTEAFF. This rearrangement joins TRBV14 to TRBJ1-1, with D unresolved. Germline V gene data show CDR1 as SGHDN and CDR2 as FVKESK. The CDR3 runs to 14 residues. V shed 5 bases and J shed 4 bases, with 14 bases lying between them.

This chain uses TRBV5-6 with TRBJ1-4; maybe TRBD1 (6 bases). Trimming took 0 bases from V and 7 from J, leaving 10 bases between them. The CDR3 spans 14 residues. The V gene's germline CDR1 is SGHDT and CDR2 YYEEEE. CDR3 protein: CASSLVGASEKLFF. In DNA, the CDR3 is TGTGCCAGCAGCTTGGTGGGGGCGTCTGAAAAACTGTTTTTT.

The genes are TRBV27 and TRBJ2-7, with no clear D. The CDR3 loop spans 13 amino acids. Germline-derived CDR1 and CDR2 are MNHEY and SMNVEV (reference sequence). V was shortened by 3 bases and J by 0 bases, with 6 bases between the two germline ends. CDR3 loop: CASSFSTSYEQYF. The DNA for the CDR3 is TGTGCCAGCAGTTTTAGCACCTCCTACGAGCAGTACTTC.

V is TRBV5-5 and J is TRBJ2-7; 7 nucleotides align to TRBD1. V was pared by 0 bases and J by 3 bases, with 6 bases of the junction left unmatched. Germline values: CDR1 SGHKS, CDR2 YYEKEE (reference sequence). The CDR3 sequence is 15 residues long. For the CDR3, the DNA is TGTGCCAGCAGCTTGGCCGGGACAGAGAGCTACGAGCAGTACTTC. It translates to CASSLAGTESYEQYF.

The V and J genes are TRBV11-3 and TRBJ2-7; TRBD1 is a possible D gene (6 bases). Per germline, CDR1 SGHNT and CDR2 YENEEA. V was cut by 6 bases and J by 2 bases, with 14 bases left in between. This CDR3 region has 14 residues. For the CDR3, the DNA is TGTGCCAGCAGTTTGGGACAACCTCCCTACGAGCAGTACTTC. Translating it yields CASSLGQPPYEQYF.

This sequence joins TRBV27 and TRBJ2-7; D is perhaps TRBD2 (7 bases). There are 14 residues in the CDR3. Germline V gene data show CDR1 as MNHEY and CDR2 as SMNVEV (reference sequence). With 7 bases removed from V and 4 bases from J, the gap between germline ends came to 17 bases. The chain's CDR3 is CASTGAGRVYEQYF. The CDR3 DNA is TGTGCCAGCACGGGGGCAGGGAGGGTGTACGAGCAGTACTTC.

This chain links TRBV2 with TRBJ2-6; possible D gene TRBD1, 6 bases. The CDR3 is 17 amino acids. V lost 5 bases to trimming and J lost 0 bases, with 14 bases between them. Germline V gene data show CDR1 as SNHLY and CDR2 as FYNNEI. The CDR3 DNA sequence: TGTGCCAGCAGTAAGGACAGTGGAAGCTCTGGGGCCAACGTCCTGACTTTC. This encodes CASSKDSGSSGANVLTF. Based on the CDR3 plus reference TRBV2 and TRBJ2-6, the full variable domain is EPEVTQTPSHQVTQMGQEVILRCVPISNHLYFYWYRQILGQKVEFLVSFYNNEISEKSEIFDDQFSVERPDGSNFTLKIRSTKLEDSAMYFCASSKDSGSSGANVLTFGAGSRLTVL.

The V call is TRBV5-1, the J call TRBJ2-1; 10 nucleotides align to TRBD2. V trimming: 1 base; J trimming: 10 bases; junction bases outside the gene matches: 11. The CDR3 is 16 amino acids. Per the germline V gene, CDR1 is SGHRS and CDR2 is YFSETQ. The CDR3 nucleotides read TGCGCCAGCAGCTTGTCGGGACTAGCGAGAGAAAAAGAGCAGTTCTTC. It is translated as CASSLSGLAREKEQFF.

This clone was detected only once. The V call is TRBV27, the J call TRBJ2-1; TRBD2 matches at 9 bases. Unmatched junction bases numbered 6, after V lost 3 bases and J lost 0 bases. CDR1 and CDR2 from the germline V gene are MNHEY and SMNVEV (reference sequence). This CDR3 contains 17 residues. The CDR3 here is CASSFGSGGFSYNEQFF. CDR3 nucleotide sequence: TGTGCCAGCAGTTTTGGAAGCGGGGGGTTCTCCTACAATGAGCAGTTCTTC.

CDR3 loop: CASSSRGAPYNEQFF. The CDR3 nucleotides read TGTGCCAGCAGCTCCCGGGGGGCACCCTACAATGAGCAGTTCTTC. The chain uses TRBV7-7 and TRBJ2-1, with D perhaps TRBD2 (7 bases). The CDR3 runs 15 residues. V was pared by 4 bases and J by 2 bases, with 12 bases between. The germline V gene encodes CDR1 SSHAT and CDR2 FNYEAQ (reference sequence).

The chain joins TRBV5-1 to TRBJ1-2, with 10 positions matching TRBD1. Germline V lookup: CDR1 SGHRS, CDR2 YFSETQ. The CDR3 extends over 13 amino acids. V trimming: 4 bases; J trimming: 6 bases; junction bases outside the gene matches: 3. Here the CDR3 DNA reads TGCGCCAGCAGCACCGACAGGGGGCATGGCTACACCTTC. Its protein product is CASSTDRGHGYTF.

Here the CDR3 reads CASSSPGAGGYTDTQYF. For the CDR3, the DNA is TGTGCCAGCAGTTCTCCGGGAGCGGGAGGGTACACAGATACGCAGTATTTT. The rearrangement joins TRBV7-8 to TRBJ2-3; TRBD2 matches at 10 bases. Germline values: CDR1 SGHVS, CDR2 FQNEAQ. V was pared by 6 bases and J by 2 bases, with 11 bases of the junction left unmatched. The CDR3 runs to 17 residues.

J is TRBJ1-2 and V is TRBV7-9, with D uncertain. The length of the CDR3 is 10 residues. Germline CDR1 is SEHNR and CDR2 is FQNEAQ (reference sequence). V shed 5 bases and J shed 6 bases, with 4 bases lying between them. The CDR3 DNA reads TGTGCCAGCAGCACTCATGGCTACACCTTC. Encoded protein: CASSTHGYTF.

The V gene is TRBV19, the J gene TRBJ2-1; D possibly corresponds to TRBD1 (6 bases). V was cut by 5 bases and J by 6 bases, with 17 bases left in between. This CDR3 contains 15 residues. Germline loops: CDR1 LNHDA, CDR2 SQIVND (reference sequence). The CDR3 coding sequence is TGTGCCAGTAGTTCGACCGCCACAGGGTTCAATGAGCAGTTCTTC. Protein: CASSSTATGFNEQFF. Filled out from reference TRBV19 and TRBJ2-1, the complete variable domain reads DGGITQSPKYLFRKEGQNVTLSCEQNLNHDAMYWYRQDPGQGLRLIYYSQIVNDFQKGDIAEGYSVSREKKESFPLTVTSAQKNPTAFYLCASSSTATGFNEQFFGPGTRLTVL.

The gene calls are TRBV6-1 and TRBJ1-3; D gene unclear. Germline-derived CDR1 and CDR2 are MNHNS and SASEGT. Trimming took 6 bases from V and 7 from J, leaving 7 bases between them. The CDR3 has 11 residues. The CDR3 protein is CASSPQNTIYF. CDR3 coding DNA: TGTGCCAGCAGCCCCCAGAACACCATATATTTT.

V usage is TRBV7-8 and J usage is TRBJ2-3; 7 bases are a match to TRBD1. The V segment lost 6 bases and the J segment 5 bases; nucleotides outside the gene matches: 11. Germline CDR1 reads SGHVS; CDR2 reads FQNEAQ. The CDR3 extends over 15 amino acids. This chain's CDR3 is CASRNRQGGRDTQYF. As DNA, the CDR3 is TGTGCCAGCAGAAACCGACAGGGTGGGAGAGATACGCAGTATTTT. Together with reference TRBV7-8 and TRBJ2-3, the CDR3 gives the full variable domain: GAGVSQSPRYKVAKRGQDVALRCDPISGHVSLFWYQQALGQGPEFLTYFQNEAQLDKSGLPSDRFFAERPEGSVSTLKIQRTQQEDSAVYLCASRNRQGGRDTQYFGPGTRLTVL.

This rearrangement joins TRBV11-2 to TRBJ1-5; D perhaps matches TRBD1 (5 bases). V was pared by 3 bases and J by 5 bases, with 8 bases between. Germline lookup yields CDR1 SGHAT and CDR2 FQNNGV. The CDR3 runs 13 residues. CDR3 in amino acids: CASSFGGDQPQHF. The CDR3 nucleotides read TGTGCCAGCAGCTTTGGGGGGGATCAGCCCCAGCATTTT.

The chain employs TRBV6-5 and TRBJ2-1, with TRBD2 matching 7 bases. V dropped 3 bases and J dropped 3; count of bases not matched to a gene: 8. From germline, CDR1 is MNHEY and CDR2 SVGAGI. The length of the CDR3 is 16 residues. CDR3 region: CASSYSPGGFYNEQFF. CDR3 sequence (DNA): TGTGCCAGCAGTTATTCACCCGGGGGGTTCTACAATGAGCAGTTCTTC.

In DNA, the CDR3 is TGTGCCAGCAGCTTAAAGATCCAGACGCAGTATTTT. Its translation is CASSLKIQTQYF. V is TRBV7-2 and J is TRBJ2-3; D gene ambiguous. The CDR3 covers 12 residues. Germline V gene sequence: CDR1 SGHTA, CDR2 FQGNSA. Between the trimmed V and J ends, which lost 2 bases and 9 bases, there was a span of 9 bases. Together with reference TRBV7-2 and TRBJ2-3, the CDR3 gives the full variable domain: GAGVSQSPSNKVTEKGKDVELRCDPISGHTALYWYRQSLGQGLEFLIYFQGNSAPDKSGLPSDRFSAERTGGSVSTLTIQRTQQEDSAVYLCASSLKIQTQYFGPGTRLTVL.

This clone was counted once. The rearrangement uses TRBV5-5 and TRBJ2-7; 8 nucleotides agree with TRBD1. There are 16 residues in the CDR3. V lost 3 bases, J lost 2 bases, and 10 bases stayed unmatched. CDR1 SGHKS and CDR2 YYEKEE come from the germline V gene (reference sequence). The CDR3 DNA is TGTGCCAGCAGCTCCCGGAGGGACAGGAGCCCCTACGAGCAGTACTTC. Its protein product is CASSSRRDRSPYEQYF.

The chain joins TRBV11-2 to TRBJ1-1, with unresolved D. Trimming cost V 2 bases and J 2 bases, with 12 bases left between them. The germline V gene encodes CDR1 SGHAT and CDR2 FQNNGV. This CDR3 comprises 15 residues. The CDR3 nucleotides read TGTGCCAGCAGCTTACGACTGGAGGGAAACACTGAAGCTTTCTTT. It encodes CASSLRLEGNTEAFF.